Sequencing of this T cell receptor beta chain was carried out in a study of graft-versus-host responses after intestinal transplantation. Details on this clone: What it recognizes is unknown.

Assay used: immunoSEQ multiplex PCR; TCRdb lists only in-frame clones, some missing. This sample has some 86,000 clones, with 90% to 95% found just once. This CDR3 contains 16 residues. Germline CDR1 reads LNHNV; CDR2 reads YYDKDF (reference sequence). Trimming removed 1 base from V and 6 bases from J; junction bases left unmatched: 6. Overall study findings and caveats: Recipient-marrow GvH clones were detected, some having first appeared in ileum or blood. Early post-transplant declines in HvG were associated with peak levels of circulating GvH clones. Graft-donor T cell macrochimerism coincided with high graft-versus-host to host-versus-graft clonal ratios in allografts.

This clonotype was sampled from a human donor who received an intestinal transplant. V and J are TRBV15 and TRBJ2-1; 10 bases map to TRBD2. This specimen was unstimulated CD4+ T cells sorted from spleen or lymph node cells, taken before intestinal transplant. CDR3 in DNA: TGTGCCACCAGCAGAGTTAGGGCTAGCGGGGGCAATGAGCAGTTCTTC. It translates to CATSRVRASGGNEQFF.